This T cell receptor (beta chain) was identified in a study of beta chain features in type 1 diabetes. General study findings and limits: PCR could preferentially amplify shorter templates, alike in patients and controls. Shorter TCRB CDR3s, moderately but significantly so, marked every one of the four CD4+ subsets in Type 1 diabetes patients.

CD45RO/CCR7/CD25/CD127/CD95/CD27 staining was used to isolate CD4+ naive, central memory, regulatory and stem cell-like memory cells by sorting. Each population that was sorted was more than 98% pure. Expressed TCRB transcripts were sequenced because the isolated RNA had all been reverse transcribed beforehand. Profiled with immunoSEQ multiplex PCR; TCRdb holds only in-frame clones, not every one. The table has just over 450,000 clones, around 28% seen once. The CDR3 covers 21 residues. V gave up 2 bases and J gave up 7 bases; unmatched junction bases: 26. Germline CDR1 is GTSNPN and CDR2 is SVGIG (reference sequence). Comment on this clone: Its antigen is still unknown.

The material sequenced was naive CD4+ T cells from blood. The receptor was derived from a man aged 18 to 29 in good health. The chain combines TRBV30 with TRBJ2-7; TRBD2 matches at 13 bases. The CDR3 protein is CAWSPTSPTTSGRGAPPEQYF. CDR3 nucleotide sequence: TGTGCCTGGAGTCCGACCTCCCCGACAACTAGCGGGAGGGGAGCCCCACCAGAGCAGTACTTC.